Below, 8 T cell receptor beta chains from the same sample are listed, as sequenced in a study of patients and donors after allogeneic stem cell transplantation. TCRdb recomputed calls from the RT-PCR reads with MiXCR, one row per CDR3 protein. The table shows 150,000 to 200,000 distinct CDR3 sequences, with approximately 30% occurring only once. Specimen: blood, either unsorted or a sorted T cell fraction (not recorded which). The receptors shown here come from a human donor who was either an allogeneic HSCT recipient or a stem cell or donor lymphocyte infusion donor (not recorded which). It is not recorded whose cells these are; they may come from a transplant donor.

This clonotype has only a few counts. CDR3 region: CATSPSMDEKLFF. In nucleotides, the CDR3 is TGTGCCACCAGCCCCTCTATGGATGAAAAACTGTTTTTT. The chain combines TRBV15 with TRBJ1-4; D ambiguous. CDR1 LNHNV and CDR2 YYDKDF come from the germline V gene (reference sequence). The V gene lost 5 bases and the J gene lost 6 bases, with 10 bases spanning the gap. CDR3 length: 13 amino acids.

CDR3 protein: CASSQEPPPLPGSYNEQFF. The CDR3 nucleotides read TGTGCCAGCAGCCAAGAGCCCCCTCCCCTACCGGGATCCTACAATGAGCAGTTCTTC. J is TRBJ2-1 and V is TRBV4-2, with D possibly matching TRBD2 (5 bases). The CDR3 runs 19 residues. The germline V gene has CDR1 LGHNA and CDR2 YNFKEQ. The V and J ends lost 0 bases and 1 base respectively, with 19 bases between them.

This clonotype was detected many times. This chain joins TRBV11-2 and TRBJ1-6; 9 bases match TRBD1. CDR1 SGHAT and CDR2 FQNNGV come from the germline V gene. Trimming took 8 bases from V and 10 from J; bases not matched to a gene: 12. This CDR3 has 15 residues. For the CDR3, the DNA is TGTGCCAGCCCACCGGGACAGGGAAAGTTGTCACCCCTCCACTTT. It specifies CASPPGQGKLSPLHF.

This clonotype showed up just a few times. The rearrangement uses TRBV5-1 and TRBJ1-4; 10 nucleotides line up with TRBD1. This CDR3 contains 15 residues. The junction had 3 bases not matched to a gene; V was cut back by 1 base and J by 6 bases. CDR1 and CDR2 from the germline V gene are SGHRS and YFSETQ. The CDR3 sequence is CASSLTDRGHEKLFF. For the CDR3, the DNA is TGCGCCAGCAGCTTGACCGACAGGGGGCATGAAAAACTGTTTTTT.

This clonotype was seen ten or more times. V usage is TRBV6-6 and J usage is TRBJ1-1; D is uncertain. The V gene's germline CDR1 is MNHNY and CDR2 SVGAGI (reference sequence). CDR3 length: 12 residues. V gave up 1 base and J gave up 7 bases, with 7 bases separating them. This chain's CDR3 is CASSYLQLEAFF. The DNA of the CDR3 is TGTGCCAGCAGTTACTTGCAGCTTGAAGCTTTCTTT.

The chain links TRBV9 to TRBJ1-1; D not resolved. CDR3 length: 12 residues. Germline V gene data show CDR1 as SGDLS and CDR2 as YYNGEE. V was clipped by 7 bases and J by 5 bases, with 12 bases between them. In DNA, the CDR3 is TGTGCCAGCGGGCATGGTGGAACTGAAGCTTTCTTT. This gives the protein CASGHGGTEAFF.

This clonotype was seen many times. The V and J genes are TRBV27 and TRBJ2-2; TRBD1 matches 7 bases. Losses at the gene ends were 3 bases for V and 3 bases for J; bases not matched to a gene: 10. This CDR3 contains 17 residues. Germline CDR1 MNHEY, CDR2 SMNVEV (reference sequence). The CDR3, as DNA: TGTGCCAGCAGTTTGGGGACAGCCGAAAATGACACCGGGGAGCTGTTTTTT. Translation gives CASSLGTAENDTGELFF.

The V call is TRBV20-1, the J call TRBJ2-1; D possibly uses TRBD1 or TRBD2 (5 bases each). CDR1 and CDR2 from the germline V gene are DFQATT and SNEGSKA (reference sequence). Trimming left V 3 bases short and J 6 bases short, with 12 bases between. The CDR3 is 13 amino acids. CDR3 in DNA: TGCAGTGCTAGGGGACCCCTATCCAATGAGCAGTTCTTC. It translates to CSARGPLSNEQFF.